This passage covers 10 T cell receptor beta chains from one sample sequenced in a study of blood T cells in healthy people across ages. Alongside a J-beta primer mix, a sample-barcoded 5' primer served in a second PCR lasting about 7 to 11 cycles. TCRdb redid the calling of the 5' RACE reads with MiXCR, one entry per CDR3 protein. The table shows roughly 680,000 distinct CDR3 sequences, with around 48% occurring only once. The sequencing sample was made of blood. Receptors were obtained from a woman aged 55-69 years in good health.

This clonotype was counted only a few times. The J gene is TRBJ2-3, the V gene TRBV29-1; D gene unclear. Trimming shortened V by 4 bases and J by 5 bases, and 16 bases separated the two germline ends. The length of the CDR3 is 14 residues. Germline lookup yields CDR1 SQVTM and CDR2 ANQGSEA. As DNA, the CDR3 is TGCAGCGTTGTTTCCGTGGGTCGAGGAGATACGCAGTATTTT. This translates into CSVVSVGRGDTQYF.

The rearrangement uses TRBV28 and TRBJ2-7; D remains unclear. Germline V gives CDR1 MDHEN, CDR2 SYDVKM. This CDR3 is 14 amino acids long. V lost 5 bases to trimming and J lost 7 bases, with 18 bases between them. The CDR3 loop reads CASSPRLGHNEQYF. The DNA of the CDR3 is TGTGCCAGCAGTCCCCGGCTCGGCCACAATGAGCAGTACTTC.

The genes are TRBV6-5 and TRBJ1-4; 8 positions agree with TRBD1. The V segment lost 2 bases and the J segment 8 bases; nucleotides outside the gene matches: 13. The CDR3 loop spans 17 amino acids. CDR1 MNHEY and CDR2 SVGAGI come from the germline V gene. CDR3 DNA: TGTGCCAGCAGTTACCCCGGAACGACAGGGGTGCTAGAAAAACTGTTTTTT. Residues: CASSYPGTTGVLEKLFF.

The chain employs TRBV6-2 or TRBV6-3 and TRBJ2-3; tentative D call: TRBD2 (6 bases). The CDR3 runs to 14 residues. The germline gives CDR1 MNHEY, CDR2 SVGEGT. Trimming removed 7 bases from V and 2 bases from J, with 13 bases in between. The CDR3 loop is CASNRDLPTDTQYF. The DNA of the CDR3 is TGTGCCAGCAACCGGGACTTACCCACAGATACGCAGTATTTT.

DNA for the CDR3: TGCGCCAGCAGCTTGTCCCCCATTGCTAGCGGGAGTGGCAATGAGCAGTTCTTC. It translates to CASSLSPIASGSGNEQFF. V gene TRBV5-1 combines with J gene TRBJ2-1; 10 bases agree with TRBD2. The CDR3 covers 18 residues. The germline V gene has CDR1 SGHRS and CDR2 YFSETQ. J lost 6 bases, V lost 1 base, and 13 bases had no gene match. Complete variable domain (other parts from reference TRBV5-1 and TRBJ2-1): KAGVTQTPRYLIKTRGQQVTLSCSPISGHRSVSWYQQTPGQGLQFLFEYFSETQRNKGNFPGRFSGRQFSNSRSEMNVSTLELGDSALYLCASSLSPIASGSGNEQFFGPGTRLTVL.

The genes are TRBV6-2 or TRBV6-3 and TRBJ2-7; D is perhaps TRBD2 (7 bases). Germline CDR1 and CDR2: MNHEY and SVGEGT. With 6 bases removed from V and 3 bases from J, the gap between germline ends came to 18 bases. The CDR3 loop spans 15 amino acids. The DNA for the CDR3 is TGTGCCAGCAGGACGGGGGGCGCGGGGATCTACGAGCAGTACTTC. Translating gives CASRTGGAGIYEQYF.

This clonotype was seen many times. This chain links TRBV5-1 with TRBJ2-3; D gene ambiguous. The CDR3 length is 14 residues. With 0 bases removed from V and 5 bases from J, the gap between germline ends came to 10 bases. CDR1 and CDR2 (germline): SGHRS, YFSETQ. The CDR3 spells CASSLEQRKDTQYF. The CDR3 DNA sequence: TGCGCCAGCAGCTTGGAACAGAGGAAAGATACGCAGTATTTT.

CDR3 DNA: TGCAGTGCTAGAGGGGGTGCAGAAAACACTGAAGCTTTCTTT. It specifies CSARGGAENTEAFF. The rearrangement links TRBV20-1 to TRBJ1-1; D gene ambiguous. Germline CDR1 reads DFQATT; CDR2 reads SNEGSKA (reference sequence). The CDR3 runs to 14 residues. Trimming removed 1 base from V and 2 bases from J, with 11 bases in between.

This clonotype has only a few counts. The chain has TRBV10-3 and TRBJ2-3, with a weak D call TRBD1 (6 bases). With 6 bases removed from V and 3 bases from J, the gap between germline ends came to 13 bases. Germline lookup yields CDR1 ENHRY and CDR2 SYGVKD. The CDR3 extends over 14 amino acids. As DNA, the CDR3 is TGTGCCATCAGGGACGACAGGTTTACAGATACGCAGTATTTT. Its protein product is CAIRDDRFTDTQYF.

The V and J genes are TRBV29-1 and TRBJ2-3, with D unresolved. The CDR3 contains 11 residues. Germline CDR1 reads SQVTM; CDR2 reads ANQGSEA. V was shortened by 7 bases and J by 6 bases, with 11 bases between the two germline ends. CDR3 sequence (DNA): TGCAGCGCCCCTTTATCCGATACGCAGTATTTT. Translated: CSAPLSDTQYF.